This TCR beta chain derives from a study of blood T cells in healthy people across ages. Sample-barcoded 5' priming and a J-beta primer mix drove a second PCR of about 7 to 11 cycles. Using its own MiXCR run on the 5' RACE reads, TCRdb lists one record per CDR3 protein. The table records approximately 940,000 distinct CDR3 sequences, roughly 48% of them present only once. The V segment lost 2 bases and the J segment 8 bases; nucleotides outside the gene matches: 7. Germline CDR1 and CDR2: MGHRA and YSYEKL. This CDR3 spans 16 amino acids. The sample, around 10 milliliters of peripheral blood, was drawn from each donor. Per sample, at least 5.5 micrograms of total RNA were extracted.

This sequence was found in a young man in good health. Sequenced sample: blood. The chain combines TRBV4-1 with TRBJ2-1, with TRBD1 identical over 12 bases. The CDR3 region is CASSQPRDRGRDEQFF. The DNA of the CDR3 is TGCGCCAGCAGCCAACCCCGGGACAGGGGGCGCGATGAGCAGTTCTTC.